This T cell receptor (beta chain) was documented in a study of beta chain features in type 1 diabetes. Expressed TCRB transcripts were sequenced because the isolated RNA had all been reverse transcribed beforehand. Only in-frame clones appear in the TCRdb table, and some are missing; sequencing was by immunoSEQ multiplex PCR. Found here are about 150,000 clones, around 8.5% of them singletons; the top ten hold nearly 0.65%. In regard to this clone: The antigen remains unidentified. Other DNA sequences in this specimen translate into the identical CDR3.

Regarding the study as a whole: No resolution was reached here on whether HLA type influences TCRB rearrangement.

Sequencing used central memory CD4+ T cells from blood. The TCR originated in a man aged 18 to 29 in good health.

CDR3 in DNA: TGTGCCAGTAGTGTGACAGGGTACGAGCAGTACTTC. It specifies CASSVTGYEQYF. This rearrangement joins TRBV19 to TRBJ2-7; 7 nucleotides line up with TRBD1. The CDR3 extends over 12 amino acids. Germline V gives CDR1 LNHDA, CDR2 SQIVND (reference sequence). J was trimmed by 4 bases and V by 5 bases; bases with no gene match: 2.